A selection of T cell receptor beta chains follows, all from one sample in a study of response to subunit inactivated influenza vaccine. TCRdb called the RT-PCR reads again in MiXCR, with one record for every CDR3 protein. The sample records 450,000 to 600,000 distinct CDR3 sequences, roughly 8.2% being singletons. Sequencing used PBMCs from blood, obtained less than 30 months after vaccination. Receptors were obtained from a man in his fifties or sixties who received an inactivated influenza vaccine. The conserved cysteine and the conserved F or W are not part of the CDR3 here.

TRBJ1-1,TRBV29-1,SVVLNTEAF
TRBJ2-7,TRBV5-5,ASSWAMTESSYEQY
TRBJ1-2,TRBV11-2,ASSIGPSMYGYT
TRBJ1-1,TRBV20-1,SATPGQIINTEAF
TRBJ2-2,TRBV6-2/TRBV6-3,ASRTGAGTGELF
TRBJ2-2,TRBV7-8,ASSSGLAGVTGELF
TRBJ2-1,TRBV7-2,ASSSSDYNEQF
TRBJ2-7,TRBV20-1,SARDAYEGDEQY
TRBJ2-5,TRBV4-3,ASSQAGGETQY
TRBJ2-1,TRBV20-1,SARTSGSYYNEQF
TRBJ2-5,TRBV19,ASSMSGTSGTLQETQY
TRBJ1-6,TRBV2,ASSGMEESPLH
TRBJ2-4,TRBV19,ASSNEGKNIQY
TRBJ2-3,TRBV5-1,ASSFGGRVADTQY
TRBJ2-3,TRBV20-1,SARSPSGSTDTQY
TRBJ2-7,TRBV7-3,ASSLTGTSGITGQY
TRBJ1-1,TRBV7-2,ASSLVAGEAF
TRBJ1-6,TRBV20-1,SARDHRSSYNSPLH
TRBJ2-3,TRBV9,ASSVGTSERTDTQY
TRBJ2-5,TRBV5-1,ASSLDISWETQY
TRBJ2-1,TRBV24-1,ATSDPGTSGAAEQF
TRBJ1-1,TRBV7-2,ASSFLDGTEAF
TRBJ2-4,TRBV6-2/TRBV6-3,ASKTELAKNIQY
TRBJ1-6,TRBV12-3/TRBV12-4,ASSFGTATSPLH
TRBJ2-7,TRBV6-1,ATSIRDISSYEQY
TRBJ2-6,TRBV27,ASSFLVGSGANVLT
TRBJ1-1,TRBV10-2,ASSLQSNTEAF
TRBJ2-1,TRBV15,ATSREDVSVGEQF
TRBJ1-4,TRBV6-5,ASSSGALDEKLF
TRBJ2-1,TRBV6-1,ASTRVGNEQF
TRBJ1-5,TRBV20-1,GASLRQPNQPQH
TRBJ2-2,TRBV24-1,ATSDPGGTGHTGELF